A single sample is the source of the 21 T cell receptor beta chains below, sequenced in a study of T cells in Graves' hyperthyroidism and ophthalmopathy. Amplification of TCR beta CDR3 regions was performed using RNA transcripts as template. In the first-round RT-PCR of the TCR CDR3, the HTBI primer set was used. Each CDR3 protein gets one entry after TCRdb re-called the multiplex PCR reads with MiXCR. The sample consists of around 300,000 distinct CDR3 sequences, about 14% of them appearing once. The source material was blood. The receptors come from a young woman with Graves' hyperthyroidism that later progressed to Graves' ophthalmopathy.

This clonotype appeared many times. V is TRBV27 and J is TRBJ2-1; no definite D call. Trimming stripped 6 bases from V and 2 bases from J, with 8 bases between. The CDR3 consists of 13 residues. Germline CDR1 and CDR2: MNHEY and SMNVEV (reference sequence). CDR3 nucleotides: TGTGCCAGCAGAAGGAAGGCCTACAATGAGCAGTTCTTC. It is translated as CASRRKAYNEQFF.

This chain connects TRBV6-9 to TRBJ2-7; either TRBD1 or TRBD2 may fit D (6 bases each). There are 22 residues in the CDR3. Germline assignment: CDR1 MNHGY and CDR2 SVAAGI. Trimming cost V 3 bases and J 3 bases, with 36 bases left between them. The CDR3 nucleotides read TGTGCCAGCAGTTACCATACAAGGGGGACCCGGAGGGGACGGAATGGCGGCTACGAGCAGTACTTC. Residues: CASSYHTRGTRRGRNGGYEQYF.

This clonotype occurred many times. The gene calls are TRBV12-3 or TRBV12-4 and TRBJ1-1; D is unresolved. This CDR3 contains 18 residues. The V gene lost 7 bases and the J gene lost 1 base, with 25 bases spanning the gap. CDR3 DNA sequence: TGTGCCAGCAATGGTGGGCAGGACGAGACGCCGCCGAACACTGAAGCTTTCTTT. Its protein is CASNGGQDETPPNTEAFF.

This clonotype was recorded at least ten times. The chain joins TRBV5-6 to TRBJ1-2; the D gene is possibly TRBD1 (5 bases). The germline V gene has CDR1 SGHDT and CDR2 YYEEEE. CDR3 size: 18 residues. V was cut by 1 base and J by 3 bases, with 22 bases left in between. The CDR3 nucleotides read TGTGCCAGCAGCTTGTACGGTGCCGGGACCTCAAGCCACTATGGCTACACCTTC. This sequence encodes CASSLYGAGTSSHYGYTF.

About this clonotype: This may arise from a read error, as a much more abundant clone is one base away. The genes are TRBV20-1 and TRBJ2-5; tentatively, D is TRBD2 (6 bases). This CDR3 is built from 15 residues. Trimming removed 7 bases at V and 3 bases at J, with 21 bases between. Germline V gives CDR1 DFQATT, CDR2 SNEGSKA (reference sequence). CDR3: CSVPVASDIEETQYF. The CDR3 DNA is TGCAGTGTCCCCGTGGCTAGCGACATAGAAGAGACCCAGTACTTC.

This clonotype was detected ten times or more. This chain links TRBV27 with TRBJ2-3; D may correspond to TRBD1 or TRBD2 (5 bases each). V shed 5 bases and J shed 2 bases, with 14 bases lying between them. This CDR3 comprises 15 residues. From germline, CDR1 is MNHEY and CDR2 SMNVEV (reference sequence). The CDR3 DNA sequence: TGTGCCAGCAGTATCGGGACCCTACTCACAGATACGCAGTATTTT. Translated, it gives CASSIGTLLTDTQYF.

There are a few counts of this clonotype. The CDR3 DNA is TGCAGCGCTCCAAAGGGGACTAGCGGGATCAATGAGCAGTTCTTC. Translating gives CSAPKGTSGINEQFF. The chain recombines TRBV29-1 with TRBJ2-1; TRBD2 matches 13 bases. Germline trimming cut 7 bases from V and 6 bases from J; bases unmatched to any gene: 9. Germline CDR1 SQVTM, CDR2 ANQGSEA. The CDR3 runs 15 residues.

Ten or more counts support this clonotype. J is TRBJ2-1 and V is TRBV20-1; D possibly matches TRBD1 or TRBD2 (6 bases each). The CDR3 length is 15 residues. With 5 bases removed from V and 9 bases from J, the gap between germline ends came to 23 bases. Germline CDR1 DFQATT, CDR2 SNEGSKA (reference sequence). The CDR3 loop is CSAHRGRKVEGEQFF. CDR3 sequence (DNA): TGCAGTGCTCATCGGGGGCGCAAAGTCGAGGGTGAGCAGTTCTTC.

This clonotype was detected only a few times. This chain joins TRBV6-2 or TRBV6-3 and TRBJ2-7, with TRBD1 as a possible D gene (5 bases). CDR1 MNHEY and CDR2 SVGEGT come from the germline V gene. Trimming cost V 7 bases and J 6 bases, with 19 bases left between them. The CDR3 loop spans 14 amino acids. CDR3 nucleotides: TGTGCCAGCACCATAACAGGTGGTTGGGGCGAGCAGTACTTC. This codes for CASTITGGWGEQYF.

Many counts were recorded for this clonotype. The CDR3 DNA is TGTGCCAGCAGAACAGGGACCGGAGGTCCCTACGAGCAGTACTTC. It specifies CASRTGTGGPYEQYF. The rearrangement links TRBV12-3 or TRBV12-4 to TRBJ2-7; D possibly corresponds to TRBD1 (6 bases). This CDR3 region has 15 residues. Trimming took 6 bases from V and 2 from J, leaving 17 bases between them.

The table lists this clonotype with many counts. The gene calls are TRBV20-1 and TRBJ2-1, with 8 bases aligning to TRBD1. CDR3 length: 13 amino acids. Germline V gives CDR1 DFQATT, CDR2 SNEGSKA (reference sequence). The V segment lost 6 bases and the J segment 10 bases; nucleotides outside the gene matches: 11. The CDR3 DNA sequence: TGCAGTGCGACAGGGGCCGCTTCTTTGGAGCAGTTCTTC. Protein: CSATGAASLEQFF.

This clonotype was recorded at least ten times. The V gene is TRBV9, the J gene TRBJ2-7; D is undetermined. The CDR3 is 13 residues long. The germline V gene has CDR1 SGDLS and CDR2 YYNGEE. Trimming left V 4 bases short and J 6 bases short, with 14 bases between. CDR3 in amino acids: CASSTNPWGEQYF. For the CDR3, the DNA is TGTGCCAGCAGCACGAACCCTTGGGGCGAGCAGTACTTC.

This clonotype was observed a handful of times. This chain joins TRBV10-1 and TRBJ2-7, with 7 bases that match TRBD1. J gave up 2 bases and V 11 bases, and 15 bases lay outside the gene matches. There are 15 residues in the CDR3. Germline V gene sequence: CDR1 WNHNN, CDR2 SYGVQD (reference sequence). The CDR3: CAAQDKGQSPYEQYF. CDR3 bases: TGCGCCGCGCAGGATAAGGGACAGTCTCCCTACGAGCAGTACTTC.

This clonotype appeared many times. J is TRBJ2-3 and V is TRBV7-9, with 7 bases lining up with TRBD2. Germline V gene data show CDR1 as SEHNR and CDR2 as FQNEAQ (reference sequence). The junction had 6 bases not matched to a gene; V was cut back by 1 base and J by 5 bases. This CDR3 has 15 amino acids. The CDR3 coding sequence is TGTGCCAGCAGCTTAGGCGGGAGCGTAGGAGATACGCAGTATTTT. Translating gives CASSLGGSVGDTQYF.

The rearrangement links TRBV7-3 to TRBJ2-7; 15 bases are shared with TRBD2. Germline-derived CDR1 and CDR2 are SGHTA and FQGTGA. This CDR3 comprises 16 residues. Trimming removed 0 bases from V and 8 bases from J; junction bases left unmatched: 5. The CDR3 nucleotides read TGTGCCAGCAGCTTAACCGGGACTAGCGGGAGGAACAAGCAGTACTTC. This codes for CASSLTGTSGRNKQYF. Based on the CDR3 plus reference TRBV7-3 and TRBJ2-7, the full variable domain is GAGVSQTPSNKVTEKGKYVELRCDPISGHTALYWYRQSLGQGPEFLIYFQGTGAADDSGLPNDRFFAVRPEGSVSTLKIQRTERGDSAVYLCASSLTGTSGRNKQYFGPGTRLTVT.

This sequence joins TRBV7-9 and TRBJ1-6; 9 positions agree with TRBD1. This CDR3 spans 15 amino acids. Unmatched junction bases numbered 9, after V lost 7 bases and J lost 8 bases. CDR1 and CDR2 from the germline V gene are SEHNR and FQNEAQ (reference sequence). The CDR3 is CASTYGDREDSPLHF. The CDR3 region has the DNA TGTGCCAGCACCTACGGGGACAGGGAGGATTCACCCCTCCACTTT. Complete variable domain (other parts from reference TRBV7-9 and TRBJ1-6): DTGVSQNPRHKITKRGQNVTFRCDPISEHNRLYWYRQTLGQGPEFLTYFQNEAQLEKSRLLSDRFSAERPKGSFSTLEIQRTEQGDSAMYLCASTYGDREDSPLHFGNGTRLTVT.

This clonotype was detected once. It may be a read error: a sequence one base away is much more abundant. This CDR3 fails to terminate in the conserved phenylalanine or tryptophan, so it likely reflects a read error. The CDR3 DNA sequence: TGCAGTGCTATGGGACAGTTATCCTACGAGCAGTACTGC. The encoded protein is CSAMGQLSYEQYC. This sequence joins TRBV20-1 and TRBJ2-7; 7 nucleotides agree with TRBD1. The ends lost 4 bases at V and 1 base at J; junction bases unmatched: 4. The CDR3 runs to 13 residues. Per the germline V gene, CDR1 is DFQATT and CDR2 is SNEGSKA (reference sequence).

This clonotype appeared many times. J is TRBJ1-3 and V is TRBV7-2; D may be TRBD1 (6 bases). This CDR3 region has 17 residues. Trimming removed 5 bases at V and 0 bases at J, with 17 bases between. Germline V lookup: CDR1 SGHTA, CDR2 FQGNSA. The CDR3 reads CASSDGRGSSSGNTIYF. CDR3 coding DNA: TGTGCCAGCAGCGACGGCAGGGGTTCGTCCTCTGGAAACACCATATATTTT.

Ten or more counts support this clonotype. This CDR3 reads CASSPGGRMNTEAFF. The CDR3 coding sequence is TGTGCCAGCAGCCCAGGGGGCCGGATGAACACTGAAGCTTTCTTT. This sequence joins TRBV3-1 and TRBJ1-1, with TRBD1 identical over 8 bases. Trimming removed 4 bases from V and 0 bases from J; junction bases left unmatched: 4. The germline V gene encodes CDR1 LGHDT and CDR2 YNNKEL (reference sequence). CDR3 size: 15 residues. Looking up the rest from reference TRBV3-1 and TRBJ1-1 gives the full variable domain: DTAVSQTPKYLVTQMGNDKSIKCEQNLGHDTMYWYKQDSKKFLKIMFSYNNKELIINETVPNRFSPKSPDKAHLNLHINSLELGDSAVYFCASSPGGRMNTEAFFGQGTRLTVV.

This clonotype has ten or more counts. The V and J genes are TRBV7-9 and TRBJ1-1; D is uncertain. Trimming left V 5 bases short and J 2 bases short, with 12 bases between. Germline loops: CDR1 SEHNR, CDR2 FQNEAQ (reference sequence). The CDR3 is made up of 14 amino acids. CDR3 loop: CASSPTRENTEAFF. As DNA, the CDR3 is TGTGCCAGCAGCCCGACCCGGGAAAACACTGAAGCTTTCTTT.

This clonotype came up many times. This chain joins TRBV12-3 or TRBV12-4 and TRBJ2-7; D possibly corresponds to TRBD1 (5 bases). There are 14 residues in the CDR3. V was shortened by 3 bases and J by 7 bases, with 16 bases between the two germline ends. The CDR3 loop reads CASSFQTGPAEQYF. For the CDR3, the DNA is TGTGCCAGCAGTTTTCAAACAGGACCGGCTGAGCAGTACTTC.